This T cell receptor beta chain was captured by sequencing in a study of regulatory T cells in long-lasting Graves disease. Arm-PCR with iRepertoire HTBI primers amplified the CDR3 regions for these TCR beta libraries. Per the original methods: Sequenced samples collectively carried 55 to 80 TRBV and 14 TRBJ segments. TCRdb reprocessed the multiplex PCR reads with MiXCR, giving one entry per CDR3 protein. TCRdb assigned the V and J calls; the authors' analysis was not used. The sample holds a few hundred thousand distinct CDR3 sequences; roughly 19% are singletons and the top ten take over 9.5%. Germline assignment: CDR1 SGHNT and CDR2 YENEEA. The CDR3 sequence is 16 residues long. Time point specified: newly diagnosed GD, antithyroid drugs for less than 3 months. PBMCs provided the RNA from which the TCR library was made. On this clonotype itself: Its ends do not fully match the called genes, so a read error is possible.

This sample also belongs to another study, concerning T cells in Graves' hyperthyroidism and ophthalmopathy.

The sequencing used peripheral blood mononuclear cells (PBMCs), collected at new diagnosis, from a patient treated with antithyroid drugs. This clonotype was obtained from a woman in her 30s with Graves disease. The chain has TRBV11-3 and TRBJ1-1; 7 nucleotides agree with TRBD1. The CDR3 DNA follows: TGTGCCAGCAGCTTCGAACCCGACAGGGCGGATACTGAAGCTTCCTTT. It encodes CASSFEPDRADTEASF.